This TCR beta chain was obtained from a study of CD8 T cells in ankylosing spondylitis. The study's findings and limits: Typical of ankylosing spondylitis blood, it appeared, was a TCR beta motif of under 10 highly homologous variants.

Library preparation for TCR beta used quantitative 5'-RACE with molecular barcodes. TCRdb reprocessed the 5' RACE reads via MiXCR and lists one record per CDR3 protein. The sample shows about 200,000 distinct CDR3 sequences, more than 25% of them seen only once. This clonotype was observed at least ten times. Its antigen is as yet unknown. Germline V CDR1 and CDR2: MNHNS, SASEGT. The CDR3 runs to 15 residues. J was trimmed by 5 bases and V by 6 bases; bases with no gene match: 8. J is TRBJ2-1 and V is TRBV6-1, with 9 bases matching TRBD2. The receptor was isolated from a male donor with ankylosing spondylitis or in good health (not recorded which). The specimen sequenced was blood, either unsorted or a sorted T cell fraction (not recorded which). The CDR3 DNA follows: TGTGCCAGCAGGCCTCGACTAGCGGTACACAATGAGCAGTTCTTC. Amino acids: CASRPRLAVHNEQFF.